This T cell receptor (beta chain) was captured in a study of T cell clones after liver transplantation. Background on the study: Timepoints were pre-transplant, pre-withdrawal, and after withdrawal was completed or failed.

Here immunoSEQ multiplex PCR was the method, and the copy in TCRdb shows in-frame clones only, minus some. The data contain tens of thousands of clones, 85% to 90% of them singletons. CDR1 is LNHDA and CDR2 is SQIVND in the germline V gene (reference sequence). V was cut by 1 base and J by 5 bases, with 5 bases left in between. The CDR3 covers 12 residues. Here the sequenced sample was CD8+ T cells from blood, taken 12 months after liver transplant. J is TRBJ2-5 and V is TRBV19; no clear D gene. The receptor's source is a human patient who received a liver transplant. The T cells may partly be graft donor cells. Here the CDR3 reads CASSIGSETQYF. The CDR3, as DNA: TGTGCCAGTAGTATAGGCTCCGAGACCCAGTACTTC.